The 19 T cell receptor beta chains below all came from one sample that was sequenced in a study of CD8+ T cells in alopecia areata. RNA extraction was followed by reverse transcription into cDNA, which acted as the sequencing template. Here immunoSEQ multiplex PCR was the method, and the copy in TCRdb shows in-frame clones only, minus some. This sample has approximately 63,000 clones, with approximately 60% found just once. The specimen comprised CD8+ T cells sorted from blood, sampled at week 0. Source of these receptors: a human donor with alopecia areata.

This clone was recorded a few times. The gene calls are TRBV4-3 and TRBJ1-3, with D tentatively TRBD1 (6 bases). V was trimmed by 0 bases and J by 12 bases, leaving 18 bases between them. CDR3 size: 15 residues. The V gene's germline CDR1 is LGHNA and CDR2 YSLEER. The CDR3 DNA follows: TGCGCCAGCAGCCAAGATAGTAGGGGGAAGGATGGCATATATTTT. Protein: CASSQDSRGKDGIYF.

V is TRBV15 and J is TRBJ2-1; 8 bases line up with TRBD2. The CDR3 is 17 residues long. From germline, CDR1 is LNHNV and CDR2 YYDKDF (reference sequence). V was clipped by 0 bases and J by 3 bases; unmatched bases: 7. The chain's CDR3 is CATSREDGGALYNEQFF. In DNA, the CDR3 is TGTGCCACCAGCAGAGAAGACGGGGGGGCTCTCTACAATGAGCAGTTCTTC.

J is TRBJ2-1 and V is TRBV9; D gene uncertain. Germline V gene data show CDR1 as SGDLS and CDR2 as YYNGEE. With 4 bases removed from V and 6 bases from J, the gap between germline ends came to 8 bases. The CDR3 consists of 12 residues. CDR3 loop: CASSPSRNEQFF. As DNA, the CDR3 is TGTGCCAGCAGCCCCAGCCGCAATGAGCAGTTCTTC.

The CDR3 spells CASSPDVGGYTF. The DNA of the CDR3 is TGTGCCAGTAGTCCGGATGTGGGCGGCTACACCTTC. The chain recombines TRBV19 with TRBJ1-2; D gene uncertain. The V gene's germline CDR1 is LNHDA and CDR2 SQIVND (reference sequence). The CDR3 runs 12 residues. Between the trimmed V and J ends, which lost 5 bases and 8 bases, there was a span of 12 bases.

Ten or more counts support this clone. This sequence joins TRBV2 and TRBJ2-7; possible D gene TRBD2, 5 bases. Trimming left V 4 bases short and J 7 bases short, with 20 bases between. The CDR3 has 15 residues. From germline, CDR1 is SNHLY and CDR2 FYNNEI. This CDR3 reads CASSGVRGLGREQYF. In DNA form, the CDR3 reads TGTGCCAGCAGTGGGGTGCGCGGGTTGGGTCGAGAGCAGTACTTC.

The gene calls are TRBV29-1 and TRBJ2-2; 10 bases are a match to TRBD1. The CDR3 covers 14 residues. V lost 6 bases, J lost 5 bases, and 6 bases stayed unmatched. CDR1 is SQVTM and CDR2 is ANQGSEA in the germline V gene. This CDR3 is CSVAGTGVTGELFF. As DNA, the CDR3 is TGCAGCGTGGCCGGGACAGGGGTAACCGGGGAGCTGTTTTTT.

The chain has TRBV4-1 and TRBJ2-1, with D perhaps matching TRBD1 (5 bases). CDR1 MGHRA and CDR2 YSYEKL come from the germline V gene. V lost 4 bases and J lost 4, with 20 bases in between. This CDR3 is 17 amino acids long. The CDR3 region has the DNA TGCGCCAGCAGCCGGACCTGGGGCAGCTTAGGGTACAATGAGCAGTTCTTC. Amino acid sequence: CASSRTWGSLGYNEQFF.

J is TRBJ2-3 and V is TRBV9; 10 bases align to TRBD2. The CDR3 has 16 residues. With 0 bases clipped from V and 4 bases from J, the junction kept 5 bases outside the gene matches. Per germline, CDR1 SGDLS and CDR2 YYNGEE. The CDR3 spells CASSVGSGGDSDTQYF. CDR3 in DNA: TGTGCCAGCAGCGTAGGAAGCGGGGGGGATTCAGATACGCAGTATTTT.

The chain couples TRBV7-3 to TRBJ2-5; 14 bases fit TRBD2. From germline, CDR1 is SGHTA and CDR2 FQGTGA. This CDR3 is 16 amino acids long. V dropped 5 bases and J dropped 5; count of bases not matched to a gene: 7. The DNA of the CDR3 is TGTGCCAGCAGCGCGACTAGCGGGGGGGTTTCCGAGACCCAGTACTTC. This encodes CASSATSGGVSETQYF.

The chain joins TRBV6-5 to TRBJ1-1; 9 nucleotides align to TRBD1. The CDR3 runs 15 residues. V lost 4 bases and J lost 3; bases outside the gene matches: 6. CDR1 and CDR2 (germline): MNHEY, SVGAGI. The CDR3 nucleotides are TGTGCCAGCAGTTGGGGACAGGGTGGGGACACTGAAGCTTTCTTT. As protein: CASSWGQGGDTEAFF.

The CDR3 nucleotides read TGTGCCAGCAGCGGCGAGGGCTACACCTTC. Its translation is CASSGEGYTF. This chain connects TRBV9 to TRBJ1-2, with D hard to call. With 3 bases removed from V and 8 bases from J, the gap between germline ends came to 5 bases. The CDR3 spans 10 residues. Germline V gene lookup returns CDR1 SGDLS and CDR2 YYNGEE.

The chain combines TRBV30 with TRBJ2-1, with no clear D. The V end lost 2 bases, the J end lost 9 bases, and 14 bases lay between the germline ends. The V gene's germline CDR1 is GTSNPN and CDR2 SVGIG (reference sequence). This CDR3 region has 13 residues. CDR3 loop: CAWSPSSGSEQFF. In DNA, the CDR3 is TGTGCCTGGAGTCCGTCTTCCGGCAGTGAGCAGTTCTTC.

V is TRBV27 and J is TRBJ2-1, with 10 bases that match TRBD1. J gave up 4 bases and V 6 bases, and 6 bases lay outside the gene matches. CDR3 length: 15 amino acids. From germline, CDR1 is MNHEY and CDR2 SMNVEV (reference sequence). CDR3: CASRGQGGGYNEQFF. In DNA form, the CDR3 reads TGTGCCAGCAGAGGACAGGGGGGAGGTTACAATGAGCAGTTCTTC.

This clone has more than one count but fewer than ten. The CDR3 nucleotides read TGCAGCGTTCGACAGGGGGGTTGGTATGGCTACACCTTC. It yields the protein CSVRQGGWYGYTF. The gene calls are TRBV29-1 and TRBJ1-2; TRBD1 matches at 9 bases. The CDR3 totals 13 residues. Per germline, CDR1 SQVTM and CDR2 ANQGSEA. The V segment lost 5 bases and the J segment 5 bases; nucleotides outside the gene matches: 6.

This chain joins TRBV27 and TRBJ1-5; D remains ambiguous. Looked up from germline, CDR1 is MNHEY and CDR2 is SMNVEV (reference sequence). CDR3 size: 15 residues. V shed 2 bases and J shed 4 bases, with 12 bases lying between them. DNA of the CDR3: TGTGCCAGCAGTTTAGTGGCAGCAGCTAATCAGCCCCAGCATTTT. As protein: CASSLVAAANQPQHF.

This chain connects TRBV19 to TRBJ1-5, with unresolved D. Germline V CDR1 and CDR2: LNHDA, SQIVND (reference sequence). The CDR3 spans 16 residues. V was clipped by 2 bases and J by 6 bases, with 17 bases between them. Here the CDR3 reads CASSIKYRYRSQPQHF. CDR3 DNA: TGTGCCAGTAGTATAAAGTATCGGTATCGGAGTCAGCCCCAGCATTTT.

This chain uses TRBV13 with TRBJ2-1; D call uncertain. V was cut by 4 bases and J by 5 bases, with 6 bases left in between. The CDR3 has 12 amino acids. Germline values: CDR1 PRHDT, CDR2 FYEKMQ (reference sequence). The CDR3 reads CASSSLNNEQFF. CDR3 bases: TGTGCCAGCAGCTCCCTGAACAATGAGCAGTTCTTC.

This clone showed up many times. V usage is TRBV28 and J usage is TRBJ2-5; D gene uncertain. The CDR3 has 13 amino acids. Deletions cut 5 bases from V and 3 bases from J, with 10 bases between. CDR1 and CDR2 from the germline V gene are MDHEN and SYDVKM. The chain's CDR3 is CASSTETKETQYF. The CDR3 nucleotides read TGTGCCAGCAGTACTGAGACAAAAGAGACCCAGTACTTC.

As DNA, the CDR3 is TGTGCCAGCAGTCCCGGACAGAAGCAGTACTTC. Protein sequence: CASSPGQKQYF. The genes are TRBV28 and TRBJ2-4, with D possibly TRBD1 on 6 matching bases. The CDR3 loop spans 11 amino acids. V was clipped by 5 bases and J by 13 bases, with 12 bases between them. The germline CDR1 and CDR2 sequences are MDHEN and SYDVKM.